The 26 T cell receptor beta chains reported below all come from one sample, sequenced in a study of control samples from healthy donors and cancer patients. Assay used: immunoSEQ multiplex PCR; TCRdb lists only in-frame clones, some missing. The table lists 100,000 or so clones, about 90% of them singletons. Sequences were obtained from blood. These receptors were obtained from a woman between 45 and 60 years old in good health.

The chain employs TRBV30 and TRBJ1-6, with D hard to call. CDR3 length: 13 amino acids. Trimming took 1 base from V and 6 from J, leaving 7 bases between them. CDR1 is GTSNPN and CDR2 is SVGIG in the germline V gene (reference sequence). This CDR3 is CAWSDQPNSPLHF. The CDR3 DNA sequence: TGTGCCTGGAGTGACCAGCCTAATTCACCCCTCCACTTT.

V usage is TRBV7-9 and J usage is TRBJ1-5; the D is unclear. Germline CDR1 SEHNR, CDR2 FQNEAQ (reference sequence). CDR3 length: 15 amino acids. Deletions cut 5 bases from V and 0 bases from J, with 11 bases between. The CDR3 nucleotides are TGTGCCAGCAGCGGAGTCGATTATAGCAATCAGCCCCAGCATTTT. Its translation: CASSGVDYSNQPQHF.

The chain couples TRBV2 to TRBJ1-1, with D possibly matching TRBD1 (5 bases). From germline, CDR1 is SNHLY and CDR2 FYNNEI. This CDR3 spans 13 amino acids. Trimming shortened V by 5 bases and J by 0 bases, and 7 bases separated the two germline ends. The CDR3 loop reads CASSQGMNTEAFF. CDR3 sequence (DNA): TGTGCCAGCAGTCAGGGAATGAACACTGAAGCTTTCTTT.

V usage is TRBV9 and J usage is TRBJ1-6; a weak D match, TRBD1 (5 bases). V was trimmed by 2 bases and J by 7 bases, leaving 10 bases between them. The germline CDR1 and CDR2 sequences are SGDLS and YYNGEE. The CDR3 is made up of 14 amino acids. The CDR3 sequence is CASSVDSPNSPLHF. DNA of the CDR3: TGTGCCAGCAGCGTTGACAGCCCCAATTCACCCCTCCACTTT.

Written as DNA, the CDR3 is TGCAGCGTAACGGACAGGAACACTGAAGCTTTCTTT. Protein: CSVTDRNTEAFF. The chain links TRBV29-1 to TRBJ1-1; D possibly corresponds to TRBD1 (6 bases). CDR1 and CDR2 from the germline V gene are SQVTM and ANQGSEA. CDR3 length equals 12 residues. V was shortened by 6 bases and J by 1 base, with 9 bases between the two germline ends.

The chain carries TRBV5-6 and TRBJ2-3, with D possibly being TRBD2 (5 bases). V shed 0 bases and J shed 0 bases, with 8 bases lying between them. Germline V gene data show CDR1 as SGHDT and CDR2 as YYEEEE. This CDR3 comprises 15 residues. CDR3 residues: CASSLVGSSTDTQYF. CDR3 coding DNA: TGTGCCAGCAGCTTGGTGGGGAGTAGCACAGATACGCAGTATTTT.

This rearrangement joins TRBV27 to TRBJ2-1, with 14 bases fitting TRBD2. The germline V gene encodes CDR1 MNHEY and CDR2 SMNVEV (reference sequence). J lost 6 bases, V lost 9 bases, and 7 bases had no gene match. The CDR3 length is 15 residues. The CDR3 coding sequence is TGTGCCAGTCGACTAGCGGGGGGGCCTATCAATGAGCAGTTCTTC. Protein sequence: CASRLAGGPINEQFF.

This chain joins TRBV3-1 (or the pseudogene TRBV3-2) and TRBJ2-3; the match to TRBD1 covers 11 bases. This CDR3 comprises 16 residues. V lost 6 bases, J lost 3 bases, and 8 bases stayed unmatched. CDR1 and CDR2 (germline): LGHDT, YNNKEL (reference sequence). The DNA of the CDR3 is TGTGCCAGCAGACCCGGGACAGGGGGTTTGACAGATACGCAGTATTTT. This encodes CASRPGTGGLTDTQYF.

The chain combines TRBV6-4 with TRBJ2-6; the D is unclear. The ends were cut back, 0 bases at V and 1 base at J, with 4 bases in the middle. CDR1 is MRHNA and CDR2 is SNTAGT in the germline V gene. CDR3 length equals 15 residues. DNA of the CDR3: TGTGCCAGCAGTGACTCGATTTCTGGGGCCAACGTCCTGACTTTC. Translating gives CASSDSISGANVLTF.

The chain employs TRBV10-2 and TRBJ2-1, with TRBD1 identical over 9 bases. V lost 7 bases and J lost 4; bases outside the gene matches: 5. CDR3 length: 14 amino acids. CDR1 and CDR2 from the germline V gene are WSHSY and SAAADI. Here the CDR3 reads CASNLGQGYNEQFF. The CDR3, as DNA: TGCGCCAGCAACCTGGGACAGGGTTACAATGAGCAGTTCTTC.

This sequence joins TRBV6-1 and TRBJ1-1; D not resolved. Trimming removed 1 base at V and 4 bases at J, with 4 bases between. CDR1 is MNHNS and CDR2 is SASEGT in the germline V gene. This CDR3 contains 12 residues. The CDR3 DNA reads as TGTGCCAGCAGTGAAGGTTTCACTGAAGCTTTCTTT. Its protein product is CASSEGFTEAFF.

This clone was seen a single time. The gene calls are TRBV27 and TRBJ2-2, with 10 bases aligning to TRBD2. The CDR3 spans 16 residues. V trimming: 4 bases; J trimming: 9 bases; junction bases outside the gene matches: 11. Germline CDR1 is MNHEY and CDR2 is SMNVEV (reference sequence). The CDR3 nucleotides are TGTGCCAGCAGTTGGTGGACTAGCGGAGCCACGCGGGAGCTGTTTTTT. Amino acids: CASSWWTSGATRELFF.

The chain uses TRBV5-8 and TRBJ2-4, with TRBD1 as a possible D gene (5 bases). V lost 4 bases and J 0 bases, leaving 11 bases between the germline ends. This CDR3 has 15 amino acids. Germline CDR1 reads SGHTS; CDR2 reads YDEGEE. CDR3 protein: CASSLGQLAKNIQYF. Here the CDR3 DNA reads TGTGCCAGCAGCCTCGGACAACTAGCCAAAAACATTCAGTACTTC. The whole variable domain, remainder taken from reference TRBV5-8 and TRBJ2-4, is EAGVTQSPTHLIKTRGQQATLRCSPISGHTSVYWYQQALGLGLQFLLWYDEGEERNRGNFPPRFSGRQFPNYSSELNVNALELEDSALYLCASSLGQLAKNIQYFGAGTRLSVL.

The CDR3 sequence is CASSQEGGSGGYEQFF. DNA for the CDR3: TGTGCCAGCAGCCAAGAGGGGGGCAGCGGGGGGTATGAGCAGTTCTTC. The rearrangement joins TRBV4-2 to TRBJ2-1, with 9 nucleotides matching TRBD2. V shed 0 bases, J shed 8 bases, and the junction held 8 bases outside the gene matches. The V gene's germline CDR1 is LGHNA and CDR2 YNFKEQ. The CDR3 totals 16 residues.

This clone was counted once. This chain joins TRBV7-2 and TRBJ1-1; 8 positions match TRBD1. There are 15 residues in the CDR3. In germline, CDR1 is SGHTA, CDR2 FQGNSA. The junction had 8 bases not matched to a gene; V was cut back by 5 bases and J by 3 bases. For the CDR3, the DNA is TGTGCCAGCAGCCCCAGGGACAGGTATGACACTGAAGCTTTCTTT. It translates to CASSPRDRYDTEAFF.

The chain uses TRBV12-3 or TRBV12-4 and TRBJ2-1, with D tentatively TRBD2 (5 bases). Trimming left V 5 bases short and J 10 bases short, with 15 bases between. The CDR3 consists of 13 residues. CDR3 sequence reads: CASSKTPRGEQFF. The CDR3 bases are TGTGCCAGCAGTAAGACCCCCCGGGGAGAGCAGTTCTTC.

This clone was counted once. The chain couples TRBV6-7 to TRBJ2-1, with D hard to call. TRBV6-7 is assigned to the ORF class and has an uncertain function. CDR3 length: 12 amino acids. Trimming stripped 0 bases from V and 9 bases from J, with 6 bases between. CDR3 in DNA: TGTGCCAGCAGTTACTCGAAATGTGAGCAGTTCTTC. Protein: CASSYSKCEQFF.

The rearrangement joins TRBV5-6 to TRBJ2-3; D is ambiguous. From germline, CDR1 is SGHDT and CDR2 YYEEEE. The CDR3 is made up of 14 amino acids. V lost 2 bases and J 2 bases, leaving 9 bases between the germline ends. CDR3 residues: CASSLPDLTDTQYF. In nucleotides, the CDR3 is TGTGCCAGCAGCTTACCGGATCTCACAGATACGCAGTATTTT.

The chain combines TRBV30 with TRBJ2-5; TRBD2 matches at 8 bases. Trimming took 0 bases from V and 5 from J; bases not matched to a gene: 2. Per the germline V gene, CDR1 is GTSNPN and CDR2 is SVGIG (reference sequence). The length of the CDR3 is 13 residues. The CDR3 DNA is TGTGCCTGGAGTGTCCCGGGAGGGGAGACCCAGTACTTC. This gives the protein CAWSVPGGETQYF.

The CDR3 sequence is CASSQAVGQGFGYTF. CDR3 bases: TGTGCCAGCAGCCAAGCCGTGGGACAGGGATTCGGCTACACCTTC. The chain recombines TRBV3-1 (or the pseudogene TRBV3-2) with TRBJ1-2, with 9 bases matching TRBD1. V gave up 1 base and J gave up 8 bases; unmatched junction bases: 8. The CDR3 length is 15 residues. The germline gives CDR1 LGHDT, CDR2 YNNKEL (reference sequence).

The rearrangement joins TRBV29-1 to TRBJ2-1, with TRBD2 matching over 7 bases. CDR1 SQVTM and CDR2 ANQGSEA come from the germline V gene. V was clipped by 6 bases and J by 9 bases; unmatched bases: 11. CDR3 length: 13 residues. The CDR3 nucleotides read TGCAGCGTCATAAGCGGGAATAAGGGTGAGCAGTTCTTC. Protein sequence: CSVISGNKGEQFF.

The chain uses TRBV10-1 and TRBJ2-4, with 9 bases that match TRBD2. Per germline, CDR1 WNHNN and CDR2 SYGVQD (reference sequence). Unmatched junction bases numbered 16, after V lost 1 base and J lost 9 bases. The CDR3 spans 18 residues. Here the CDR3 reads CASSEWGAGGRMSGIQYF. The CDR3 DNA reads as TGCGCCAGCAGTGAGTGGGGAGCGGGGGGCCGTATGAGCGGCATTCAGTACTTC.

Here the CDR3 reads CASSHPGQGARGIQYF. Here the CDR3 DNA reads TGTGCCAGTAGCCACCCGGGACAGGGGGCGCGGGGCATTCAGTACTTC. The chain employs TRBV19 and TRBJ2-4; TRBD1 matches 12 bases. The V gene end was trimmed by 6 bases and the J gene end by 9 bases; junction bases not matched to a gene: 12. This CDR3 has 16 amino acids. CDR1 is LNHDA and CDR2 is SQIVND in the germline V gene (reference sequence).

The rearrangement joins TRBV4-2 to TRBJ2-1; D is possibly TRBD2 (5 bases). The CDR3 runs to 13 residues. Trimming left V 1 base short and J 9 bases short, with 10 bases between. Germline lookup yields CDR1 LGHNA and CDR2 YNFKEQ. DNA of the CDR3: TGTGCCAGCAGCCAAGCTACTAGTGCTGAGCAGTTCTTC. Its protein product is CASSQATSAEQFF.

The chain recombines TRBV21-1 with TRBJ2-7; the table names TRBD2, a call not compared with the DNA. TRBV21-1 is assigned pseudogene status. CDR3 length: 17 amino acids. The CDR3 DNA reads as TGTGCCAGCAGCCCGGCCGGTAAGTTTGTACTAGCGGGCGAGCAGTACGTC. It yields the protein CASSPAGKFVLAGEQYV.

In the case of this clone: This sample includes further DNA sequences coding for the same CDR3. V and J are TRBV24-1 and TRBJ2-2; the D is unclear. Trimming took off 1 base at V and 5 bases at J, with 13 bases between the two ends. Germline lookup yields CDR1 KGHDR and CDR2 SFDVKD. CDR3 size: 16 residues. For the CDR3, the DNA is TGTGCCACCAGTGATTTTGGGGATATCCTTACCGGGGAGCTGTTTTTT. It encodes CATSDFGDILTGELFF.